A single T cell receptor (beta chain) is shown here with its context. This sample is drawn from a study of blood T cell repertoires in COVID-19. Assignments of participants to cohorts depended upon their own reported clinical history. Per the germline V gene, CDR1 is LNHNV and CDR2 is YYDKDF (reference sequence). The CDR3 runs 17 residues. J gave up 4 bases and V 0 bases, and 6 bases lay outside the gene matches. TCRdb's copy holds only in-frame clones and misses some; the assay was immunoSEQ multiplex PCR. The profile shows 300,000 or so clones, around 85% of them singletons. The receptor was derived from a woman in her 40s with acute COVID-19. The chain is built from TRBV15 and TRBJ1-5; 10 bases match TRBD1. Sample: PBMCs or T cells enriched from blood (not recorded which). The CDR3 reads CATSRERTGGGNQPQHF. For the CDR3, the DNA is TGTGCCACCAGCAGAGAACGGACAGGGGGTGGTAATCAGCCCCAGCATTTT.